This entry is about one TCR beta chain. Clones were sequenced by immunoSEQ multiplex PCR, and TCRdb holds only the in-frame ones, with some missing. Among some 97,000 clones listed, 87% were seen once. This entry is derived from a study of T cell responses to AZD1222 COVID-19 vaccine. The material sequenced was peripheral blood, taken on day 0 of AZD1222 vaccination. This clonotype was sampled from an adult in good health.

CDR3 residues: CASSLSIDTEAFF. The CDR3 DNA sequence: TGTGCCAGCAGCTTATCGATCGACACTGAAGCTTTCTTT. This chain links TRBV11-3 with TRBJ1-1; no firm D call. The V and J ends lost 2 bases and 3 bases respectively, with 7 bases between them. Germline CDR1 and CDR2: SGHNT and YENEEA. CDR3 length: 13 amino acids.